This passage covers 9 T cell receptor beta chains from one sample sequenced in a study of shared clonotypes between healthy human individuals. Data came from immunoSEQ multiplex PCR; TCRdb stores just in-frame clones and leaves some out. The sample lists some 95,000 clones; 65% to 70% were seen once. The source material was memory CD8+ T cells sorted from blood. Indicated subset: CD45RO+ cells pooled with CCR7-negative TemRA cells. Source of these receptors: a man in his thirties or forties in good health.

V gene TRBV7-8 combines with J gene TRBJ2-1; 8 nucleotides line up with TRBD2. V trimming: 3 bases; J trimming: 4 bases; junction bases outside the gene matches: 8. This CDR3 has 16 amino acids. Looked up from germline, CDR1 is SGHVS and CDR2 is FQNEAQ. CDR3 sequence (DNA): TGTGCCAGCAGCTTCGGTGCGGGAGGAGGTTACAATGAGCAGTTCTTC. As protein: CASSFGAGGGYNEQFF.

V usage is TRBV28 and J usage is TRBJ2-1; weak D call: TRBD2 (5 bases). The V gene lost 5 bases and the J gene lost 7 bases, with 18 bases spanning the gap. Germline values: CDR1 MDHEN, CDR2 SYDVKM. The CDR3 contains 15 residues. CDR3 sequence reads: CASSASGTKANEQFF. The CDR3 nucleotides are TGTGCCAGCAGTGCCTCGGGAACGAAAGCAAATGAGCAGTTCTTC.

This clone was seen a handful of times. The V and J genes are TRBV19 and TRBJ1-1; 7 nucleotides align to TRBD1. In germline, CDR1 is LNHDA, CDR2 SQIVND (reference sequence). The V segment lost 6 bases and the J segment 4 bases; nucleotides outside the gene matches: 8. This CDR3 is 14 amino acids long. The CDR3 loop reads CASSLQGLGTEAFF. CDR3 bases: TGTGCCAGTAGCCTACAGGGGCTCGGCACTGAAGCTTTCTTT.

This chain links TRBV28 with TRBJ2-7; D is possibly TRBD2 (6 bases). This CDR3 has 13 amino acids. Germline CDR1 MDHEN, CDR2 SYDVKM. Trimming removed 2 bases at V and 3 bases at J, with 8 bases between. CDR3 in DNA: TGTGCCAGCAGTTTAGGGGGGTTCTACGAGCAGTACTTC. This gives the protein CASSLGGFYEQYF.

This chain uses TRBV2 with TRBJ2-1, with D unclear. The V end was cut by 10 bases, the J end by 4 bases, with 17 bases between. There are 14 residues in the CDR3. Germline-derived CDR1 and CDR2 are SNHLY and FYNNEI. The CDR3 loop is CATNGPSRYNEQFF. The CDR3 nucleotides are TGTGCCACCAACGGACCATCCAGGTACAATGAGCAGTTCTTC.

The gene calls are TRBV6-6 and TRBJ2-7, with D unclear. V lost 2 bases and J 4 bases, leaving 12 bases between the germline ends. The length of the CDR3 is 14 residues. Germline V gene data show CDR1 as MNHNY and CDR2 as SVGAGI (reference sequence). CDR3 nucleotide sequence: TGTGCCAGCAGTTACGGTGGTGCTGTATACGAGCAGTACTTC. Protein product: CASSYGGAVYEQYF.

This chain connects TRBV11-2 to TRBJ2-6; the D gene could be TRBD1 or TRBD2 (5 bases each). V lost 5 bases and J 0 bases, leaving 14 bases between the germline ends. This CDR3 region has 17 residues. Looked up from germline, CDR1 is SGHAT and CDR2 is FQNNGV. The CDR3 here is CASSHVVGGSGANVLTF. The CDR3 DNA reads as TGTGCCAGCAGCCACGTGGTTGGGGGCTCTGGGGCCAACGTCCTGACTTTC. Together with reference TRBV11-2 and TRBJ2-6, the CDR3 gives the full variable domain: EAGVAQSPRYKIIEKRQSVAFWCNPISGHATLYWYQQILGQGPKLLIQFQNNGVVDDSQLPKDRFSAERLKGVDSTLKIQPAKLEDSAVYLCASSHVVGGSGANVLTFGAGSRLTVL.

V and J are TRBV19 and TRBJ2-2; possible D gene TRBD2, 6 bases. Per the germline V gene, CDR1 is LNHDA and CDR2 is SQIVND (reference sequence). The CDR3 has 17 residues. V was trimmed by 5 bases and J by 0 bases, leaving 16 bases between them. The CDR3 region has the DNA TGTGCCAGTAGTTCCCCCAGCGGGTACCCGAACACCGGGGAGCTGTTTTTT. Residues: CASSSPSGYPNTGELFF. Combining the CDR3 with reference TRBV19 and TRBJ2-2 gives the whole variable domain DGGITQSPKYLFRKEGQNVTLSCEQNLNHDAMYWYRQDPGQGLRLIYYSQIVNDFQKGDIAEGYSVSREKKESFPLTVTSAQKNPTAFYLCASSSPSGYPNTGELFFGEGSRLTVL.

The rearrangement uses TRBV19 and TRBJ2-7, with 7 bases identical to TRBD2. This CDR3 has 13 residues. Germline CDR1 reads LNHDA; CDR2 reads SQIVND (reference sequence). V was clipped by 5 bases and J by 5 bases; unmatched bases: 6. CDR3 DNA: TGTGCCAGTAGTTATACTAGCGTTCACGAGCAGTACTTC. The encoded protein is CASSYTSVHEQYF.